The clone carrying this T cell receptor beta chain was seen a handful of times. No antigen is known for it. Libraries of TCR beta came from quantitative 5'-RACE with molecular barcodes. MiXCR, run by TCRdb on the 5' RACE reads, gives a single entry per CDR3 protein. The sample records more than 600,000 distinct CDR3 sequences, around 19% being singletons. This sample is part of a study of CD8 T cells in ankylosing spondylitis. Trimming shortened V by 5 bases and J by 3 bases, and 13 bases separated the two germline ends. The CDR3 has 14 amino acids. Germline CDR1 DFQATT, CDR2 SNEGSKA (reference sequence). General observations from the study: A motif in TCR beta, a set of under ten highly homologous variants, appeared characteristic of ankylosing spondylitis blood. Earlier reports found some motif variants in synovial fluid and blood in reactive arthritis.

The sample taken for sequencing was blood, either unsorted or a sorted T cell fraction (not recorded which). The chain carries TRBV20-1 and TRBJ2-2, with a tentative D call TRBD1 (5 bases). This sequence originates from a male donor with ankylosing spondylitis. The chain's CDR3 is CSAEDSAYTGELFF. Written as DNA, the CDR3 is TGCAGTGCTGAAGACAGTGCGTACACCGGGGAGCTGTTTTTT.